This TCR beta chain was captured by sequencing in a study of OX40 agonist ivuxolimab in advanced cancers. Regarding the research as a whole: The costimulatory receptor OX40 (CD134) was targeted by ivuxolimab, a fully human IgG2 agonistic monoclonal antibody. Intravenous ivuxolimab was administered to patients every 2 weeks at six dose levels: 0.01, 0.1, 0.3, 1.5, 3 and 10 mg/kg. Of the 50 to 55 dose-escalation patients, hepatocellular carcinoma was present in roughly 19, melanoma in about 15, renal cell carcinoma in 9 and head and neck cancer in 9. A male proportion of roughly 80% and a mean age of approximately 55 years, ranging from about 20 to 85, were recorded for the dose-escalation cohort. Patients were allowed to have had prior anti-PD-1, anti-PD-L1 or anti-CTLA-4 therapy, and more than 30% of the dose-escalation patients had previously received checkpoint inhibitors. Partial responses were achieved by three dose-escalation patients, of whom one had hepatocellular carcinoma and two had cutaneous melanoma. The purpose of peripheral TCRbeta sequencing was to test whether ivuxolimab changed TCR sequence diversity and led to clonal T-cell expansion. The paper covers the monotherapy dose-escalation part of the phase I ivuxolimab trial, which included N of about 51 patients.

The junction shows trimming of 1 base on V and 5 bases on J, plus 11 bases between the germline ends. The germline V gene encodes CDR1 SNHLY and CDR2 FYNNEI. From its cysteine to its phenylalanine, the CDR3 spans 15 amino acids. Here the CDR3 DNA is all that survives: 45 bases in frame from base 1. The trial excluded patients who had a history of autoimmune disease or who were on systemic immunosuppression. In every dose cohort, peripheral blood was drawn for TCR sequencing at baseline, cycle 4 day 1, and cycle 7 day 1. The samples were taken from a phase I, first-in-human, multicenter, open-label dose-escalation trial of ivuxolimab. Adults with locally advanced or metastatic head and neck squamous cell, hepatocellular, melanoma or renal cell carcinoma were enrolled in the trial. Before TCR sequencing, CD4+ T cells and CD8+ T cells were sorted from peripheral blood as separate populations. The paper's findings and limits, for the study overall: Which antigens the clonally expanded peripheral T cells were specific for was not determined. Low levels of normalized T-cell clonal expansion were also seen in some patients who did not respond. At doses of 0.1 to 3.0 mg/kg, clonal expansion of both CD4+ and CD8+ blood T cells was observed from baseline to week 6. After ivuxolimab, expanded clones were on average more numerous among CD8+ T cells than among CD4+ T cells. Partial responders in the 0.1-3.0 mg/kg groups had among the lowest normalized peripheral clonal expansion, especially among CD8+ T cells.

As concerns this clone: Its antigen has not been determined. Base qualities are not provided; no much larger clone lies one nucleotide away.

For sequencing of the TCRbeta CDR3 region, genomic DNA was extracted from the sorted cells. The immunoSEQ Assay was used for sequencing of TCRbeta CDR3 regions. In its TCRdb copy, this immuneACCESS table keeps in-frame sequences only and misses some clones. Where compared with another copy, unresolved V genes explain less than half of these, and the others have no known cause. This sample gives about 91,000 clones in total; around 84% of them show up just once. The ten largest account for around 1.1% of the sample. The receptor's source is an adult with an advanced solid tumor such as melanoma, head and neck, liver or kidney cancer. This specimen was CD4+ or CD8+ T cells sorted from blood, taken in a trial of the OX40 agonist ivuxolimab. The sequence links TRBV2 to TRBJ2-2; a tentative D call is TRBD2 (6 bases match). The CDR3 in this case is CASSEVQGGTGELFF. The sequenced DNA is TGTGCCAGCAGTGAAGTTCAGGGAGGAACCGGGGAGCTGTTTTTT.